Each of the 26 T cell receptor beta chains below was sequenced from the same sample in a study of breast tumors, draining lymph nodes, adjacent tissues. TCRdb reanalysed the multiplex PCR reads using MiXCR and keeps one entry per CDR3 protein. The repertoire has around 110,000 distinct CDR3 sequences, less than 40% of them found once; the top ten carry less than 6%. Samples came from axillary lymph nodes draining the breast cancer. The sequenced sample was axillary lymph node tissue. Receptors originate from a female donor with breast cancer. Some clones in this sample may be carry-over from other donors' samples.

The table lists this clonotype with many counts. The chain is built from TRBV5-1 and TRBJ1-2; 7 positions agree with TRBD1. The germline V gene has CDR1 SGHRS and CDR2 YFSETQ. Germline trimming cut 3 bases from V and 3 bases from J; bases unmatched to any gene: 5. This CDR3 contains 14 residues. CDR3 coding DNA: TGCGCCAGCAGCTCAGGGGGTGTATACTATGGCTACACCTTC. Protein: CASSSGGVYYGYTF. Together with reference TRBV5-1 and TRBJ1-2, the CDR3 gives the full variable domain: KAGVTQTPRYLIKTRGQQVTLSCSPISGHRSVSWYQQTPGQGLQFLFEYFSETQRNKGNFPGRFSGRQFSNSRSEMNVSTLELGDSALYLCASSSGGVYYGYTFGSGTRLTVV.

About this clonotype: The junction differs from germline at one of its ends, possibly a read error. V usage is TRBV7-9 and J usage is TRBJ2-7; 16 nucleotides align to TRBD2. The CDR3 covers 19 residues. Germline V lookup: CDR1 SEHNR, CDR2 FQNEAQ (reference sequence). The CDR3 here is CASSHSGTSGRAVTCEQYF. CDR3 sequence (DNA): TGCGCCAGCAGCCACTCCGGGACTAGCGGGAGGGCGGTTACCTGCGAGCAGTACTTC. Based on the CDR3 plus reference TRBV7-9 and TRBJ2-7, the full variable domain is DTGVSQNPRHKITKRGQNVTFRCDPISEHNRLYWYRQTLGQGPEFLTYFQNEAQLEKSRLLSDRFSAERPKGSFSTLEIQRTEQGDSAMYLCASSHSGTSGRAVTCEQYFGPGTRLTVT.

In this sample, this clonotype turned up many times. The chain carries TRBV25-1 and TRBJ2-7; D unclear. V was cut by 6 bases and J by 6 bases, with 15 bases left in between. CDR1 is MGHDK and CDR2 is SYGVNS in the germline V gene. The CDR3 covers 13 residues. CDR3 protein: CASRRTMLGEQYF. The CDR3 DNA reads TGTGCCAGCAGACGGACGATGCTGGGCGAGCAGTACTTC.

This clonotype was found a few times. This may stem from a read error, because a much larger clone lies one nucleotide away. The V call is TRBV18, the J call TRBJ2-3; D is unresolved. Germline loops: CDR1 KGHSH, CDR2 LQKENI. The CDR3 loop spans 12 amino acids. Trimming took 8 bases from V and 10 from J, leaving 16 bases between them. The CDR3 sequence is CASSIQMDAQYF. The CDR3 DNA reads TGTGCCAGCAGTATTCAAATGGATGCGCAGTATTTT.

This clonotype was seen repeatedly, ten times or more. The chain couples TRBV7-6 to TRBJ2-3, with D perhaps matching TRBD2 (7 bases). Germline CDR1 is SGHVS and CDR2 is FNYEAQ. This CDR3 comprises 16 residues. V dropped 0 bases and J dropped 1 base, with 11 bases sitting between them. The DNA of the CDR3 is TGTGCCAGCAGCTTAGCGGGCGGGGGCGGCACAGATACGCAGTATTTT. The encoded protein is CASSLAGGGGTDTQYF.

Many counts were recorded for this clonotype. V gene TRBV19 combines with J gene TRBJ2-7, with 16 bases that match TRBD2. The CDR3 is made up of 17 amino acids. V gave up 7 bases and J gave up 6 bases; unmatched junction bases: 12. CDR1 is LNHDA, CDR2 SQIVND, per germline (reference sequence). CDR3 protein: CASIPGTSGRARSEQYF. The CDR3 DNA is TGTGCCAGTATCCCAGGGACTAGCGGGAGGGCGAGGTCCGAGCAGTACTTC.

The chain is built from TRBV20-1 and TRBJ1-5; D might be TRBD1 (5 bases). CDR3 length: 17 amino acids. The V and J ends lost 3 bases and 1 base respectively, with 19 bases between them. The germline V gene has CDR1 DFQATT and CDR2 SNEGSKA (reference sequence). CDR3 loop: CSASRKWGGTSNQPQHF. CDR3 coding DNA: TGCAGTGCTAGTCGCAAATGGGGAGGGACGAGCAATCAGCCCCAGCATTTT.

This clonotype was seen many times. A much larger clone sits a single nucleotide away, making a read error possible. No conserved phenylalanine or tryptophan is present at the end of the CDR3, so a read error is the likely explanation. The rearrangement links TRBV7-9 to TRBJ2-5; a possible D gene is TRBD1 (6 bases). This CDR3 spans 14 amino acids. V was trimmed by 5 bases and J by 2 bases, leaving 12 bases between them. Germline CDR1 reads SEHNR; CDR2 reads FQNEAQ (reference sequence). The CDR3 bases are TGTGCCAGCAGCAAAGGGGGAGTGCAAGAGACCCAGTACCTC. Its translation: CASSKGGVQETQYL.

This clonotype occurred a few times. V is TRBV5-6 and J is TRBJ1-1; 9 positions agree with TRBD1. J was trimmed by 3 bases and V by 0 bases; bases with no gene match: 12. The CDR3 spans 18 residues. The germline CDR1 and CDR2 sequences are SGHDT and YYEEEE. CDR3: CASSLGLGTGPWDTEAFF. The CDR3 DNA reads TGTGCCAGCAGCTTGGGTCTCGGGACAGGGCCTTGGGACACTGAAGCTTTCTTT.

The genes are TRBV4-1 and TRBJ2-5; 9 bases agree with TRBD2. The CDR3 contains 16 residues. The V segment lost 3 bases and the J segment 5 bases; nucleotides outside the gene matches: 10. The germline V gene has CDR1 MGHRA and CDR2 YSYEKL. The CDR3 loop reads CASSHNSGSLGETQYF. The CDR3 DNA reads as TGCGCCAGCAGCCATAATAGCGGGAGTCTCGGGGAGACCCAGTACTTC.

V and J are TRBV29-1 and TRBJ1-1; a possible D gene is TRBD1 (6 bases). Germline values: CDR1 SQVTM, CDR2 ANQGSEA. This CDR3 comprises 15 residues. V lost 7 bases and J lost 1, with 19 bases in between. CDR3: CSAPIPGVGNTEAFF. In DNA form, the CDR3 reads TGCAGCGCCCCAATACCAGGGGTGGGGAACACTGAAGCTTTCTTT.

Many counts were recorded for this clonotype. The CDR3 spells CASSQVQDVSSYEQYF. The CDR3 DNA reads as TGTGCCAGCAGCCAAGTACAGGACGTTAGCTCCTACGAGCAGTACTTC. This rearrangement joins TRBV4-2 to TRBJ2-7, with D maybe TRBD1 (5 bases). The V gene lost 1 base and the J gene lost 0 bases, with 13 bases spanning the gap. The CDR3 loop spans 16 amino acids. The V gene's germline CDR1 is LGHNA and CDR2 YNFKEQ.

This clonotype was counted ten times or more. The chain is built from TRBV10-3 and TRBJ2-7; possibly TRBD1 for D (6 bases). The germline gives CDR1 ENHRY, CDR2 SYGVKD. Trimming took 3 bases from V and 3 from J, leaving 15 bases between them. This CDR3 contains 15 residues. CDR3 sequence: CAISDPGTRYYEQYF. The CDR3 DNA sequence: TGTGCCATCAGTGACCCCGGGACACGGTACTACGAGCAGTACTTC.

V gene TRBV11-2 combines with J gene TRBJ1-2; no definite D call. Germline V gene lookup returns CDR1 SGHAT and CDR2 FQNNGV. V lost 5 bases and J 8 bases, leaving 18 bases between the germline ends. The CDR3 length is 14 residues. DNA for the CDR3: TGTGCCAGCAGCGTAGCGCGGGCGCCCGGGGGCTACACCTTC. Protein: CASSVARAPGGYTF.

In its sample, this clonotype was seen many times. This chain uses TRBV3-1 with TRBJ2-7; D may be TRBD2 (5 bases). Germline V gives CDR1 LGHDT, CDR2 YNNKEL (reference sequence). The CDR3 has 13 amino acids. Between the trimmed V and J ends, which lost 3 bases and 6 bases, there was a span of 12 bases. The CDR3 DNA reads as TGTGCCAGCAGCCATCGGGATTTGGTCGAGCAGTACTTC. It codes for CASSHRDLVEQYF.

The CDR3 nucleotides read TGTGCCAGCAGCGGGGAACCGGGACAGGGCTACGAGCAGTACTTC. This codes for CASSGEPGQGYEQYF. The chain employs TRBV9 and TRBJ2-7; TRBD1 matches at 9 bases. V was clipped by 3 bases and J by 3 bases; unmatched bases: 7. Germline CDR1 reads SGDLS; CDR2 reads YYNGEE. There are 15 residues in the CDR3.

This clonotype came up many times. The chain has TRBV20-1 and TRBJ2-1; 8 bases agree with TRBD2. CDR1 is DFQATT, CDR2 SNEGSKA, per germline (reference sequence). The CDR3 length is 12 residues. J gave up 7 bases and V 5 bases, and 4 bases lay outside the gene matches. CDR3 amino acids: CSAYGGANEQFF. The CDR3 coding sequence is TGCAGTGCTTACGGGGGGGCAAATGAGCAGTTCTTC.

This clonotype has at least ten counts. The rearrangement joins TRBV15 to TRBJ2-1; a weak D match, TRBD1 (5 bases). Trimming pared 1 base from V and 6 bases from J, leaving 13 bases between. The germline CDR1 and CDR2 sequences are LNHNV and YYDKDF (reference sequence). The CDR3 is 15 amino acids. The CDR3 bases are TGTGCCACCAGCAGAGTTACAGGTTCCAGCAATGAGCAGTTCTTC. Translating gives CATSRVTGSSNEQFF. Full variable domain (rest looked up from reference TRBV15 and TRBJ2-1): DAMVIQNPRYQVTQFGKPVTLSCSQTLNHNVMYWYQQKSSQAPKLLFHYYDKDFNNEADTPDNFQSRRPNTSFCFLDIRSPGLGDTAMYLCATSRVTGSSNEQFFGPGTRLTVL.

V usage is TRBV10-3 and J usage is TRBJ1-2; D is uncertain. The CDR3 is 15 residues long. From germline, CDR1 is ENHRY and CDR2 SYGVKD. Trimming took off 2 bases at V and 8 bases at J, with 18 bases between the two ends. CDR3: CAISEHEASPYGYTF. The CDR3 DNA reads TGTGCCATCAGTGAGCACGAGGCTTCCCCCTACGGCTACACCTTC.

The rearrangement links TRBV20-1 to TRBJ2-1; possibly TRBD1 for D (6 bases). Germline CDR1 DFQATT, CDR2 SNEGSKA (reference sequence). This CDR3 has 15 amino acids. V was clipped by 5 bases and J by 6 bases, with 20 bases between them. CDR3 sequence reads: CSAGVVLARGNEQFF. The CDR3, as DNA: TGCAGTGCTGGAGTGGTCCTAGCCAGGGGCAATGAGCAGTTCTTC.

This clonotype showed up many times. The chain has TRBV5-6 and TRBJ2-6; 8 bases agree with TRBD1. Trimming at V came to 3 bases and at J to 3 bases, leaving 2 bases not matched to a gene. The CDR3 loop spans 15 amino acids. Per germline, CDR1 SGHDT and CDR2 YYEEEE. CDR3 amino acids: CASSSRGRGANVLTF. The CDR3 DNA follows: TGTGCCAGCAGCTCCAGGGGGCGTGGGGCCAACGTCCTGACTTTC.

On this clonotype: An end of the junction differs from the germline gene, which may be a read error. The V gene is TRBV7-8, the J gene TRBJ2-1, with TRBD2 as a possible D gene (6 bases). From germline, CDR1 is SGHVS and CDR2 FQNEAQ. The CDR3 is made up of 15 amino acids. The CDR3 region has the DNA TGTGCCAGCAGCTTAGGTGGGGACTCCTACAATGAGCGGTTCTTC. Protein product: CASSLGGDSYNERFF.

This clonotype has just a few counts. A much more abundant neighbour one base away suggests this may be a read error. CDR3 bases: TGTGCCGGCTCCCGGACAGGGGGCGAGGATGGCTACACCTTC. It codes for CAGSRTGGEDGYTF. This chain uses TRBV18 with TRBJ1-2; 11 positions match TRBD1. Germline CDR1 and CDR2: KGHSH and LQKENI. The CDR3 loop spans 14 amino acids.

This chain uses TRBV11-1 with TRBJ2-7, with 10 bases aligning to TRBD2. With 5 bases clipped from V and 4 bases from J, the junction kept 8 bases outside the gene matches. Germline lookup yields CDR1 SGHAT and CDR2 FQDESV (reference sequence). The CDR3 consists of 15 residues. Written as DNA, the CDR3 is TGTGCCAGCAGCAAACTAGCGGGGAAAGAGTACGAGCAGTACTTC. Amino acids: CASSKLAGKEYEQYF.

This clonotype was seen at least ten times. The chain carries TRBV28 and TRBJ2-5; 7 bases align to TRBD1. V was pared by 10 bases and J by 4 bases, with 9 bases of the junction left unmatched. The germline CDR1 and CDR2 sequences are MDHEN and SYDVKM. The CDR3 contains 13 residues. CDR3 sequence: CATETGIIETQYF. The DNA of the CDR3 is TGTGCCACCGAGACAGGGATAATAGAGACCCAGTACTTC.

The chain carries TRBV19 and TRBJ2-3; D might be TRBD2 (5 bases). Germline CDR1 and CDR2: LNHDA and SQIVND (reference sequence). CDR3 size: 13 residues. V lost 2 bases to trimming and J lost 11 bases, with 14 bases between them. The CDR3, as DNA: TGTGCCAGTAGTATATCAGCGGAAAATGAGCAGTATTTT. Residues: CASSISAENEQYF.